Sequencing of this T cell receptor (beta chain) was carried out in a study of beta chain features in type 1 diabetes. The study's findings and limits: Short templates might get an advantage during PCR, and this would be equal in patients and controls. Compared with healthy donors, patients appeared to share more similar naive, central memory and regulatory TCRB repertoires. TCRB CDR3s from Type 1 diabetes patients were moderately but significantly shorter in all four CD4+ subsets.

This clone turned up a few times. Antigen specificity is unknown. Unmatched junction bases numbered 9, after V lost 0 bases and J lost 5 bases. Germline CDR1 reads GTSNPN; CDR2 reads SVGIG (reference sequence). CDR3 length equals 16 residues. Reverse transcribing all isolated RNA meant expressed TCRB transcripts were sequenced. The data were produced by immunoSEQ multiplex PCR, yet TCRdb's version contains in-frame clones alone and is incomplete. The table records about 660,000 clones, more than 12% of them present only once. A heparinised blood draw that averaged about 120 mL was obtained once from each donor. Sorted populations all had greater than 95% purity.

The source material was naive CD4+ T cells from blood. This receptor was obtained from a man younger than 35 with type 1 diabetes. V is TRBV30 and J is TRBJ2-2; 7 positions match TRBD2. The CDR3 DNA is TGTGCCTGGAGTGTGGGGTGGGAGGGCCGGACCGGGGAGCTGTTTTTT. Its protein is CAWSVGWEGRTGELFF.